A single sample gave rise to the 6 T cell receptor beta chains below, sequenced in a study of PD-1 blockade in classical Hodgkin lymphoma. Autologous stem cell transplantation was followed by relapse in every patient, and brentuximab vedotin exposure varied. Here immunoSEQ multiplex PCR was the method, and the copy in TCRdb shows in-frame clones only, minus some. Here the sample spans approximately 12,000 clones, roughly 75% being singletons. Sequencing used peripheral blood mononuclear cells (PBMCs), obtained at baseline. These TCRs come from a human donor with classical Hodgkin lymphoma.

CDR3 sequence: CASSPRARGGEDEQFF. As DNA, the CDR3 is TGCGCCAGCAGCCCCCGTGCGCGGGGGGGCGAGGATGAGCAGTTCTTC. The chain combines TRBV4-1 with TRBJ2-1; 9 nucleotides line up with TRBD2. CDR1 is MGHRA, CDR2 YSYEKL, per germline. The CDR3 length is 16 residues. V dropped 4 bases and J dropped 8; count of bases not matched to a gene: 12.

V gene TRBV2 combines with J gene TRBJ2-5; 9 nucleotides agree with TRBD1. V shed 9 bases, J shed 4 bases, and the junction held 12 bases outside the gene matches. The germline CDR1 and CDR2 sequences are SNHLY and FYNNEI. The CDR3 sequence is 15 residues long. The CDR3: CASGGQGQRGETQYF. The CDR3 bases are TGTGCCAGTGGGGGACAGGGCCAACGGGGAGAGACCCAGTACTTC.

The genes are TRBV7-2 and TRBJ1-1; the match to TRBD1 covers 7 bases. The CDR3 is 14 amino acids. Germline CDR1 reads SGHTA; CDR2 reads FQGNSA. V was pared by 4 bases and J by 4 bases, with 6 bases of the junction left unmatched. CDR3 in amino acids: CASSWKGAGTEAFF. The CDR3 nucleotides are TGTGCCAGCAGCTGGAAGGGGGCCGGCACTGAAGCTTTCTTT.

The chain joins TRBV30 to TRBJ2-2; D might be TRBD1 (6 bases). The CDR3 is made up of 13 amino acids. Germline assignment: CDR1 GTSNPN and CDR2 SVGIG (reference sequence). Deletions cut 1 base from V and 9 bases from J, with 12 bases between. The chain's CDR3 is CAWSGNRARELFF. CDR3 sequence (DNA): TGTGCCTGGAGTGGCAACAGGGCTAGGGAGCTGTTTTTT.

The chain has TRBV27 and TRBJ2-1; 8 bases align to TRBD2. CDR1 and CDR2 from the germline V gene are MNHEY and SMNVEV (reference sequence). The CDR3 extends over 13 amino acids. The ends lost 6 bases at V and 9 bases at J; junction bases unmatched: 7. DNA for the CDR3: TGTGCCAGCAGACCGACTAGCGTGGGTGAGCAGTTCTTC. Encoded protein: CASRPTSVGEQFF.

The chain links TRBV6-5 to TRBJ1-6, with 9 bases aligning to TRBD1. The CDR3 extends over 14 amino acids. CDR1 is MNHEY and CDR2 is SVGAGI in the germline V gene. The V and J ends lost 7 bases and 11 bases, in that order; junction bases with no gene match: 9. The CDR3 loop reads CASKRGQGGPPLHF. DNA of the CDR3: TGTGCCAGCAAACGGGGACAGGGTGGCCCACCCCTCCACTTT.